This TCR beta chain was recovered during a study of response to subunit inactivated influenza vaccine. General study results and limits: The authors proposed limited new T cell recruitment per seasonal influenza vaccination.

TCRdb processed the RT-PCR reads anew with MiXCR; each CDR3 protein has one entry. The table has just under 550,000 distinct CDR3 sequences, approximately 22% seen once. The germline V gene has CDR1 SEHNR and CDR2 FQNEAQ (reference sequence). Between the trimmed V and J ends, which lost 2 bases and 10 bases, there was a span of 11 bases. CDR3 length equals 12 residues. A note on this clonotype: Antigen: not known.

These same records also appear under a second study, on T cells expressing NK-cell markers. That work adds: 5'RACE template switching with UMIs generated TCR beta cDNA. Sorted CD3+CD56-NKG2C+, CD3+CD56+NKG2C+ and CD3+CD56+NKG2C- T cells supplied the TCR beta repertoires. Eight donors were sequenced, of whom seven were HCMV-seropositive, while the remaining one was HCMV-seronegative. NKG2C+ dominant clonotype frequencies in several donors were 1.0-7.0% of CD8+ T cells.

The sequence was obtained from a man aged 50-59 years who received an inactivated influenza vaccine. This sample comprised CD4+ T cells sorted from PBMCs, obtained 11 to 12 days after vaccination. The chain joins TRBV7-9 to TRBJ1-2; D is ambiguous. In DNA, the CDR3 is TGTGCCAGCAGCTTATCGCAGAAGACCTACACCTTC. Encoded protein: CASSLSQKTYTF.